This entry lists 17 T cell receptor beta chains sequenced from one sample in a study of cytomegalovirus exposure and HLA in healthy donors. A multiplex PCR was run with 60 Vbeta primers and 13 Jbeta primers. The table came from immunoSEQ multiplex PCR; TCRdb's copy has only in-frame clones and leaves some out. The table includes about 160,000 clones, around 76% detected once. The source material was PBMCs. Source of these receptors: a man aged 60 to 75 in good health and CMV-seronegative.

Regarding this clone: Relative to the germline gene, one junction end is altered; a read error may explain this. The gene calls are TRBV7-3 and TRBJ2-7; no firm D call. This CDR3 region has 17 residues. Per germline, CDR1 SGHTA and CDR2 FQGTGA. CDR3 protein: CSSSPSLRPLLRDEQYF. The CDR3 bases are TGTTCCAGCAGCCCCTCCCTTAGACCGCTCCTTCGGGACGAGCAGTACTTC.

The chain has TRBV6-1 and TRBJ1-3; no reliable D call. This CDR3 has 13 residues. With 6 bases removed from V and 5 bases from J, the gap between germline ends came to 11 bases. Looked up from germline, CDR1 is MNHNS and CDR2 is SASEGT. This chain's CDR3 is CASSSDGRNTIYF. The CDR3 nucleotides are TGTGCCAGCAGCTCCGACGGGAGAAACACCATATATTTT.

The rearrangement uses TRBV9 and TRBJ2-7; 8 bases agree with TRBD2. Per the germline V gene, CDR1 is SGDLS and CDR2 is YYNGEE. The CDR3 runs to 17 residues. V shed 2 bases and J 2 bases; nucleotides not matched to a gene: 12. The CDR3 loop reads CASSVAPRSGGAYEQYF. The CDR3 DNA is TGTGCCAGCAGCGTGGCCCCGAGGAGCGGGGGAGCCTACGAGCAGTACTTC.

The chain carries TRBV7-2 and TRBJ2-7, with TRBD2 identical over 7 bases. V was pared by 5 bases and J by 3 bases, with 7 bases of the junction left unmatched. This CDR3 is built from 14 residues. CDR1 SGHTA and CDR2 FQGNSA come from the germline V gene. The CDR3 nucleotides read TGTGCCAGCAGCCCCACCCCGGGAGGCTACGAGCAGTACTTC. It is translated as CASSPTPGGYEQYF.

The V gene is TRBV19, the J gene TRBJ2-2; D gene ambiguous. In germline, CDR1 is LNHDA, CDR2 SQIVND (reference sequence). There are 16 residues in the CDR3. The ends were cut back, 4 bases at V and 6 bases at J, with 18 bases in the middle. In DNA form, the CDR3 reads TGTGCCAGTAGTAGTTGGCTTCTCTGGGCTGCCGGGGAGCTGTTTTTT. This sequence encodes CASSSWLLWAAGELFF.

This chain links TRBV2 with TRBJ1-4; 7 nucleotides line up with TRBD1. CDR3 length: 12 amino acids. With V trimmed by 4 bases and J by 8 bases, 1 base remained unmatched. Germline lookup yields CDR1 SNHLY and CDR2 FYNNEI. CDR3 coding DNA: TGTGCCAGCAGTGTGACAGGGGAAAAACTGTTTTTT. Its protein is CASSVTGEKLFF.

This chain connects TRBV28 to TRBJ2-7; TRBD2 matches 9 bases. Germline trimming cut 6 bases from V and 2 bases from J; bases unmatched to any gene: 23. Per the germline V gene, CDR1 is MDHEN and CDR2 is SYDVKM. The CDR3 contains 20 residues. CDR3 sequence reads: CASSSTWESSGMPSTYEQYF. CDR3 DNA: TGTGCCAGCAGCTCGACTTGGGAGTCTAGCGGGATGCCATCAACCTACGAGCAGTACTTC.

V is TRBV19 and J is TRBJ1-5; perhaps TRBD1 as D (6 bases). The CDR3 has 15 residues. Trimming pared 6 bases from V and 3 bases from J, leaving 15 bases between. Germline V CDR1 and CDR2: LNHDA, SQIVND (reference sequence). The CDR3 bases are TGTGCCAGTAGGGCCCTAGGGGGACCCAATCAGCCCCAGCATTTT. Translated, it gives CASRALGGPNQPQHF.

The chain joins TRBV5-4 to TRBJ2-1; tentative D call: TRBD1 (5 bases). The V and J ends lost 0 bases and 2 bases respectively, with 9 bases between them. Germline V gene data show CDR1 as SGHNT and CDR2 as YYREEE (reference sequence). The CDR3 length is 15 residues. The CDR3 sequence: CASSLGQRAYNEQFF. In DNA, the CDR3 is TGTGCCAGCAGCTTGGGACAGAGAGCCTACAATGAGCAGTTCTTC.

The gene calls are TRBV2 and TRBJ2-1; 8 positions match TRBD1. CDR1 SNHLY and CDR2 FYNNEI come from the germline V gene. With V trimmed by 4 bases and J by 1 base, 6 bases remained unmatched. The CDR3 contains 16 residues. The CDR3 bases are TGTGCCAGCAGTGTGTTTAGGACAGGGTCCTACAATGAGCAGTTCTTC. It encodes CASSVFRTGSYNEQFF. Combining the CDR3 with reference TRBV2 and TRBJ2-1 gives the whole variable domain EPEVTQTPSHQVTQMGQEVILRCVPISNHLYFYWYRQILGQKVEFLVSFYNNEISEKSEIFDDQFSVERPDGSNFTLKIRSTKLEDSAMYFCASSVFRTGSYNEQFFGPGTRLTVL.

The chain is built from TRBV6-1 and TRBJ1-5; D is uncertain. Germline V gene lookup returns CDR1 MNHNS and CDR2 SASEGT. The V and J ends lost 3 bases and 7 bases respectively, with 4 bases between them. This CDR3 comprises 11 residues. CDR3 nucleotides: TGTGCCAGCAGTGACGGGCAGCCCCAGCATTTT. Protein: CASSDGQPQHF.

V and J are TRBV5-1 and TRBJ2-3; 8 nucleotides agree with TRBD1. V lost 4 bases and J lost 2; bases outside the gene matches: 6. The CDR3 length is 15 residues. Germline V lookup: CDR1 SGHRS, CDR2 YFSETQ. This chain's CDR3 is CASSIGQGFTDTQYF. The CDR3 DNA sequence: TGCGCCAGCAGCATCGGACAGGGCTTCACAGATACGCAGTATTTT.

V gene TRBV5-1 combines with J gene TRBJ2-3; tentatively, D is TRBD2 (7 bases). In germline, CDR1 is SGHRS, CDR2 YFSETQ. Trimming cost V 4 bases and J 5 bases, with 17 bases left between them. This CDR3 region has 15 residues. CDR3 in amino acids: CASSTDRGAGDTQYF. The CDR3 nucleotides read TGCGCCAGCAGCACCGACCGGGGGGCCGGAGATACGCAGTATTTT.

This chain joins TRBV10-3 and TRBJ2-7; 10 bases match TRBD1. Germline V CDR1 and CDR2: ENHRY, SYGVKD. This CDR3 has 17 amino acids. With V trimmed by 3 bases and J by 1 base, 9 bases remained unmatched. CDR3 sequence reads: CAISDRQGARGSYEQYF. DNA of the CDR3: TGTGCCATCAGTGATCGACAGGGGGCGAGGGGATCCTACGAGCAGTACTTC.

The V gene is TRBV28, the J gene TRBJ2-3; 9 nucleotides line up with TRBD1. The CDR3 loop spans 15 amino acids. Germline CDR1 and CDR2: MDHEN and SYDVKM. V gave up 2 bases and J gave up 3 bases; unmatched junction bases: 3. CDR3 residues: CASSLGTGRTDTQYF. Here the CDR3 DNA reads TGTGCCAGCAGTTTAGGGACAGGGAGGACAGATACGCAGTATTTT.

The chain uses TRBV11-2 and TRBJ2-4; perhaps TRBD1 as D (6 bases). This CDR3 region has 15 residues. Germline CDR1 and CDR2: SGHAT and FQNNGV. Trimming shortened V by 6 bases and J by 2 bases, and 14 bases separated the two germline ends. CDR3 sequence reads: CASSAIRGSKNIQYF. The CDR3 nucleotides are TGTGCCAGCAGTGCTATCAGGGGATCCAAAAACATTCAGTACTTC.

The V call is TRBV11-2, the J call TRBJ1-1, with unresolved D. Germline V gene data show CDR1 as SGHAT and CDR2 as FQNNGV. The V end lost 1 base, the J end lost 5 bases, and 8 bases lay between the germline ends. The CDR3 is 13 amino acids. CDR3 amino acids: CASSLVAGTEAFF. The CDR3 DNA reads TGTGCCAGCAGCTTAGTAGCCGGGACTGAAGCTTTCTTT.